This T cell receptor (beta chain) emerged from a study of technical replicates of blood from a few donors. Data came from immunoSEQ multiplex PCR; TCRdb stores just in-frame clones and leaves some out. The data contain 60,000 to 90,000 clones, over 95% of them seen just once; the ten biggest clones take up less than 0.25%. Germline V gene data show CDR1 as MGHRA and CDR2 as YSYEKL. The germline V and J ends were trimmed by 0 bases and 2 bases, with 12 bases remaining between them. The CDR3 has 16 residues. The chain has TRBV4-1 and TRBJ2-3; D perhaps matches TRBD2 (6 bases). The sequencing sample was made of T cells isolated from PBMCs. The TCR comes from a human donor in good health. The CDR3 nucleotides are TGCGCCAGCAGCCAAGATGCACCGGGACTCACAGATACGCAGTATTTT. It encodes CASSQDAPGLTDTQYF.